This is a list of T cell receptor beta chains from one sample in a study of CD8+ T cells in alopecia areata. Generated by immunoSEQ multiplex PCR, the TCRdb table keeps only in-frame clones and is missing some. The sample shows some 160,000 clones, approximately 65% of them seen only once. The sample comprised CD8+ T cells sorted from blood. These receptors were taken from a human donor in good health. The CDR3 runs from the conserved cysteine through the conserved F or W. Each record gives: V gene, J gene, clone size, D gene, CDR3 protein, CDR3 DNA. A D gene is named only where the DNA matches it firmly. Size values are once, few and many counts, or a class for expanded clones, and some rows have none.

TRBV9,TRBJ1-1,few,NA,CASSVAAGAVYTTEAFF,TGTGCCAGCAGCGTAGCGGCAGGGGCAGTTTATACCACTGAAGCTTTCTTT
TRBV5-6,TRBJ2-7,few,TRBD2,CASSSLAGAYEQYF,TGTGCCAGCAGCTCACTAGCGGGGGCCTACGAGCAGTACTTC
TRBV4-1,TRBJ2-7,once,NA,CASSQDSGFAYEQYF,TGCGCCAGCAGCCAAGATTCAGGGTTCGCGTACGAGCAGTACTTC
TRBV29-1,TRBJ2-2,NA,NA,CSAAVRGRELFF,TGCAGCGCGGCGGTGAGGGGCAGGGAGCTGTTTTTT
TRBV29-1,TRBJ2-7,NA,TRBD2,CSVPREDSYEQYF,TGCAGCGTTCCCCGGGAGGACTCCTACGAGCAGTACTTC
TRBV11-2,TRBJ2-7,few,NA,CASVLAEEQYF,TGTGCCAGCGTACTAGCTGAAGAGCAGTACTTC
TRBV11-2,TRBJ2-3,NA,NA,CASSFDWGDTQYF,TGTGCCAGCAGCTTTGACTGGGGAGATACGCAGTATTTT
TRBV29-1,TRBJ1-3,NA,NA,CSVEAEFSGNTIYF,TGCAGCGTTGAAGCCGAATTCTCTGGAAACACCATATATTTT
TRBV2,TRBJ2-2,NA,TRBD1,CASSEARTGDNTGELFF,TGTGCCAGCAGTGAAGCGAGGACAGGGGACAACACCGGGGAGCTGTTTTTT
TRBV1,TRBJ2-7,once,NA,CTSSSSGYWRSYEQYF,TGCACCAGCAGCTCGTCGGGGTACTGGCGGTCCTACGAGCAGTACTTC
TRBV6-6,TRBJ2-2,few,TRBD2,CASSYVAGGRIGELFF,TGTGCCAGCAGTTACGTAGCGGGAGGGCGGATCGGGGAGCTGTTTTTT
TRBV15,TRBJ2-5,NA,NA,CATSGGIQNQETQYF,TGTGCCACCAGCGGAGGTATACAGAATCAAGAGACCCAGTACTTC
TRBV29-1,TRBJ2-1,NA,NA,CSVVGGPDYNEQFF,TGCAGCGTTGTCGGGGGTCCTGACTACAATGAGCAGTTCTTC
TRBV4-1,TRBJ2-7,NA,TRBD2,CASSLLVAGRYEQYF,TGCGCCAGCAGCCTTCTGGTAGCGGGAAGATACGAGCAGTACTTC
TRBV13,TRBJ2-1,NA,TRBD2,CASSLIASGRGPYNEQFF,TGTGCCAGCAGCTTAATCGCTAGCGGGAGAGGCCCATACAATGAGCAGTTCTTC
TRBV4-1,TRBJ2-1,NA,TRBD2,CASSHRTSGINSYNEQFF,TGCGCCAGCAGCCACAGGACTAGCGGGATTAACTCCTACAATGAGCAGTTCTTC
TRBV11-2,TRBJ2-3,few,TRBD1,CASSPRQGIFWTDTQYF,TGTGCCAGCAGCCCACGACAGGGAATTTTCTGGACAGATACGCAGTATTTT
TRBV9,TRBJ2-1,NA,NA,CASSPGAYNEQFF,TGTGCCAGCAGCCCCGGGGCCTACAATGAGCAGTTCTTC
TRBV27,TRBJ2-2,NA,NA,CASSLWAFGGTNTGELFF,TGTGCCAGCAGTTTATGGGCTTTCGGCGGGACGAACACCGGGGAGCTGTTTTTT
TRBV7-9,TRBJ2-7,few,NA,CASSPKGAYEQYF,TGTGCCAGCAGTCCCAAAGGCGCCTACGAGCAGTACTTC
TRBV13,TRBJ2-7,NA,NA,CASSSPGGYEQYF,TGTGCCAGCAGCTCGCCGGGTGGCTACGAGCAGTACTTC
TRBV9,TRBJ1-1,NA,TRBD1,CASSVATGGTEAFF,TGTGCCAGCAGCGTAGCCACAGGGGGGACTGAAGCTTTCTTT